This record looks at one T cell receptor beta chain sequence and its context. The data were produced by immunoSEQ multiplex PCR, yet TCRdb's version contains in-frame clones alone and is incomplete. The sample carries 70,000 to 85,000 clones, under 95% recorded once. The data are from a study of technical replicates of blood from several donors. The trim removed 1 base at V and 4 bases at J, leaving 5 bases unmatched. Per germline, CDR1 SGHAT and CDR2 FQNNGV. The CDR3 totals 16 residues. Sequencing was done on a sample of T cells isolated from PBMCs. This TCR was recovered from a human donor in good health. The chain links TRBV11-2 to TRBJ1-2; the match to TRBD1 covers 11 bases. The CDR3 protein is CASSLAGTGGFYGYTF. For the CDR3, the DNA is TGTGCCAGCAGCTTAGCAGGGACAGGGGGTTTCTATGGCTACACCTTC.